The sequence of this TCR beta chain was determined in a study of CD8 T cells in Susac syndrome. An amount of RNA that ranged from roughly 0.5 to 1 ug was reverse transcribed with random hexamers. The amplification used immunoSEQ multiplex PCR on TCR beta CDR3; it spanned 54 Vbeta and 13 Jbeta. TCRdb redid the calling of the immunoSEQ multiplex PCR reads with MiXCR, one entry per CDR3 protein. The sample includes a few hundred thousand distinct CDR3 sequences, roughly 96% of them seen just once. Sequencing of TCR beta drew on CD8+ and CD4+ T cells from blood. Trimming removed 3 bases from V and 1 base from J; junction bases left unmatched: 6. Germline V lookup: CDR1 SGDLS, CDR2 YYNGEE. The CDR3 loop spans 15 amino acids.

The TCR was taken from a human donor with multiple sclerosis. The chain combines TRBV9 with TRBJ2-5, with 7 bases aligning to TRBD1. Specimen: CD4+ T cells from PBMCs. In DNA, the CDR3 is TGTGCCAGCAGCGCCCCCGGGACAGCCCAAGAGACCCAGTACTTC. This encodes CASSAPGTAQETQYF.